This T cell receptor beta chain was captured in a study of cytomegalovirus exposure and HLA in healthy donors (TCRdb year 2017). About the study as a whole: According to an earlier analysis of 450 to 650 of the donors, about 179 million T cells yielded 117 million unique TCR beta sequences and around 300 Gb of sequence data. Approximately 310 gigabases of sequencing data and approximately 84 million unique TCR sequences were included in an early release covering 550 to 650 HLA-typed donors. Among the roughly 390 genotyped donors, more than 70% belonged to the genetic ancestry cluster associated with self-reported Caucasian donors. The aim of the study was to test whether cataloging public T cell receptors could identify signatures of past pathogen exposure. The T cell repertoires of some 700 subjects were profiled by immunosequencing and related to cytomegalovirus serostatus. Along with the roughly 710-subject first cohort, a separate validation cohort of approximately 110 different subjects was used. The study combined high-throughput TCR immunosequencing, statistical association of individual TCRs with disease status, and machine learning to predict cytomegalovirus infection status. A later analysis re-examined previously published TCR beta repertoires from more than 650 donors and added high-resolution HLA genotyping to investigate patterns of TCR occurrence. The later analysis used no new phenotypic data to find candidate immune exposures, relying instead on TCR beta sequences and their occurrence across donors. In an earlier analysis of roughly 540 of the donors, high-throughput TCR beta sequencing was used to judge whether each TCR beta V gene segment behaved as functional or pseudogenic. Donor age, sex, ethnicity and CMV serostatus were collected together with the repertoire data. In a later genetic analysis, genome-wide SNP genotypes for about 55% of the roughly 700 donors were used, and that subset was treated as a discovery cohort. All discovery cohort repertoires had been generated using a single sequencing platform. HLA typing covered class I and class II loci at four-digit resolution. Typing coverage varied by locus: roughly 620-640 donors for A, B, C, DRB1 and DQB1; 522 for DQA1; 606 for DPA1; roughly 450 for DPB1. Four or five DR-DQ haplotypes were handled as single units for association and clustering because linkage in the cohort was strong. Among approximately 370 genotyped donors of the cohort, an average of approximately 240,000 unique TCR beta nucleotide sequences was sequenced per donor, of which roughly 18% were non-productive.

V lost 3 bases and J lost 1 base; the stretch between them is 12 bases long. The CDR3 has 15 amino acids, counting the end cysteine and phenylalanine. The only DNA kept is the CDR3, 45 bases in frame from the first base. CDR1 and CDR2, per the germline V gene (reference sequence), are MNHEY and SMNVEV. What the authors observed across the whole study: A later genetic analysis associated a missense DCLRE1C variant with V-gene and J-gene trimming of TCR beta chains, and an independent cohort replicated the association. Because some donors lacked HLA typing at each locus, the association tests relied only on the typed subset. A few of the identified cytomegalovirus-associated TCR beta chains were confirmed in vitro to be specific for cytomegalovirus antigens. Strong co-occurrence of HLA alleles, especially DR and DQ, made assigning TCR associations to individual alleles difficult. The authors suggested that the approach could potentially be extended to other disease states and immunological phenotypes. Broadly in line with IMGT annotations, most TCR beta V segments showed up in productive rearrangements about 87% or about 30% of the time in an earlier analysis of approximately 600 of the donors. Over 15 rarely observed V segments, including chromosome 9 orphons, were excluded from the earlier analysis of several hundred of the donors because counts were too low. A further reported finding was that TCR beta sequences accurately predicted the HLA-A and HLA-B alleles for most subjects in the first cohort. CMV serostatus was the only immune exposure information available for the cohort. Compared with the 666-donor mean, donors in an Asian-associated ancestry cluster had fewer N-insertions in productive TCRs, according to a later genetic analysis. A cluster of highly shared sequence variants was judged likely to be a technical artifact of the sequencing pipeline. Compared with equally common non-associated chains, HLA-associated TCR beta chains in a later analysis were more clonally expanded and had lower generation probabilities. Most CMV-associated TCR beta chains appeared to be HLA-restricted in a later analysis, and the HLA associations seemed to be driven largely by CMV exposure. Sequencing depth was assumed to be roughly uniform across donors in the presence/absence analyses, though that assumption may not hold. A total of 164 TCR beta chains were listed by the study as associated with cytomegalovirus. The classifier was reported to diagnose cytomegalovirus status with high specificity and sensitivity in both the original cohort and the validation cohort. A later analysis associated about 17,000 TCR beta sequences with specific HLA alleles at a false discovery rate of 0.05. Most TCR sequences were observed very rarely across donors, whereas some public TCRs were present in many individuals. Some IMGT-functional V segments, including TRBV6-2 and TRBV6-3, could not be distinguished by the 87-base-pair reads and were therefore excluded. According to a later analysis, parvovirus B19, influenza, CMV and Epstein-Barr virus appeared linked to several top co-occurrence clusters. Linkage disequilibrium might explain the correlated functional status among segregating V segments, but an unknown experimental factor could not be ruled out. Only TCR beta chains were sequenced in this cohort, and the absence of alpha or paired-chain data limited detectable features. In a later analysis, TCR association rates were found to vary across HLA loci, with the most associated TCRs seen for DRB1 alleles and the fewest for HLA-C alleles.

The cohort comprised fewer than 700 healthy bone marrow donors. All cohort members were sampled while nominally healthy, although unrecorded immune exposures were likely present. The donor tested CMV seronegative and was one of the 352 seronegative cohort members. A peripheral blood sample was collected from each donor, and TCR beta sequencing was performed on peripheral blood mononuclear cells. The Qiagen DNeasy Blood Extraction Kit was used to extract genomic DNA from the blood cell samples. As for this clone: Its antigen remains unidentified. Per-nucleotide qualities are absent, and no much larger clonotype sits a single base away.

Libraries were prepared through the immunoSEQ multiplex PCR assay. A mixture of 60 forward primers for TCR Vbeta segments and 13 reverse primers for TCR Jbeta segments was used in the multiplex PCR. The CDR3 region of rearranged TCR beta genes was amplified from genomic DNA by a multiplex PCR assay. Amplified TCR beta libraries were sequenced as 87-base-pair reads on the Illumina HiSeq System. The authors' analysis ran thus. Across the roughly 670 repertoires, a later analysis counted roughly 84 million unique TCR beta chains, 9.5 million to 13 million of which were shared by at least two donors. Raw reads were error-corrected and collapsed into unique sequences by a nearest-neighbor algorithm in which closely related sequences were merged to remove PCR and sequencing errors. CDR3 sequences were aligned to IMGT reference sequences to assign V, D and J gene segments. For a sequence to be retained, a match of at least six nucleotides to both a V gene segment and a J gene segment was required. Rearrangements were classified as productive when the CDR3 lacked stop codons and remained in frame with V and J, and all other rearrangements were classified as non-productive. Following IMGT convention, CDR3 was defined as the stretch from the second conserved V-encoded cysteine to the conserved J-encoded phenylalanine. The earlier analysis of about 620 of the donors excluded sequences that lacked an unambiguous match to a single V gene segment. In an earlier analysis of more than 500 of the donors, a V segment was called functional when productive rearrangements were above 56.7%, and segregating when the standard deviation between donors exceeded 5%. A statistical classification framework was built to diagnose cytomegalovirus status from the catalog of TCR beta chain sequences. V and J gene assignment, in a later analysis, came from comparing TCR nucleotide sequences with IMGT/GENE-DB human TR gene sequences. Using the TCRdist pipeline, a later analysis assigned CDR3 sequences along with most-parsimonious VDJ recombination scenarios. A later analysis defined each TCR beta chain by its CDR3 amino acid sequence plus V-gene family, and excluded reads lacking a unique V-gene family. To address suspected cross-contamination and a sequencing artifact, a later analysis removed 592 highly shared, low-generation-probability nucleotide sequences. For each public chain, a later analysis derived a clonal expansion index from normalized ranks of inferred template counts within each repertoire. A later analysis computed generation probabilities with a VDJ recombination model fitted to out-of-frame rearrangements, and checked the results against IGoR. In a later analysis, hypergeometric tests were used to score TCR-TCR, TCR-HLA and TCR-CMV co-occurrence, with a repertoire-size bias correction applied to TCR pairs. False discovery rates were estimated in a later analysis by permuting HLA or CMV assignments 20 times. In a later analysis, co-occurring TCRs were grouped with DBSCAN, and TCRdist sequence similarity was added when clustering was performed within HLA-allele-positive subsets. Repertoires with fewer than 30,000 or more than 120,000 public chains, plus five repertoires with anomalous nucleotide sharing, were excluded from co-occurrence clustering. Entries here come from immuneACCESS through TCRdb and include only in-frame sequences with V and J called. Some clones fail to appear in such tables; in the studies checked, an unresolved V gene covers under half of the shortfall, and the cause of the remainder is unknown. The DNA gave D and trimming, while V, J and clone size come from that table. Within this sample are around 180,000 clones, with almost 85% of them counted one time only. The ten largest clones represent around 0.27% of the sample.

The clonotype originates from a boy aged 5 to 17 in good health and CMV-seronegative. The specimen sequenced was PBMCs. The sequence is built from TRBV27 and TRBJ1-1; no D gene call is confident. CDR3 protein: CASSLGLSPNTEAFF. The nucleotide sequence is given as TGTGCCAGCAGTTTGGGCTTGAGCCCGAACACTGAAGCTTTCTTT.